The source of this T cell receptor beta chain is a study of OX40 agonist ivuxolimab in advanced cancers. V was cut by 3 bases and J by 8 bases, with 8 bases left in between. The germline V gene encodes CDR1 LNHNV and CDR2 YYDKDF (reference sequence). The CDR3 spans 12 residues. The assay was immunoSEQ multiplex PCR, and TCRdb's table has in-frame clones only and misses some. The sample yields roughly 63,000 clones, roughly 86% seen once. The sample was CD4+ or CD8+ T cells sorted from blood, taken in a trial of the OX40 agonist ivuxolimab. The chain carries TRBV15 and TRBJ2-1; D might be TRBD2 (6 bases). The receptor comes from an adult with an advanced solid tumor such as melanoma, head and neck, liver or kidney cancer. This CDR3 reads CATSRTRDEQFF. As DNA, the CDR3 is TGTGCCACCAGCAGGACTAGGGATGAGCAGTTCTTC.